This is a list of T cell receptor beta chains from one sample in a study of cytomegalovirus exposure and HLA in healthy donors. Produced via immunoSEQ multiplex PCR; TCRdb's table is partial and in-frame only. In the table there are some 160,000 clones, approximately 81% of which are singletons. The sample consisted of PBMCs. These receptors were obtained from a man aged 50 or older in good health and CMV-seropositive. Both conserved end residues are trimmed from each CDR3. Some rows mark clone size as missing; the rest say once, few, many or name a class of expanded clone.

clone_size v_call cdr3_length cdr3_aa
- TRBV10-3 11 AINQGQVGTQY
- TRBV28 12 ASRVPGLNTEAF
- TRBV29-1 12 SVRDMGNTDTQY
- TRBV18 12 ASSQLAGAYEQY
- TRBV30 12 AWRASGNYNEQF
few TRBV5-1 14 ASSLQGTSYNSPLH
once TRBV9 13 ASSASGIQLEKLF
- TRBV27 12 ASSLSRGGTEAF
- TRBV15 11 ATSILANQPQH
few TRBV10-3 12 ASTGWGQVNEQY
- TRBV18 14 ASSPGLAGAGNEQF
- TRBV5-5 14 ASSLGFSGRTYEQY
- TRBV28 12 ASSLAGLPYEQY
- TRBV30 12 AWSPLTWSTEAF
- TRBV28 12 ASSGGTGGTEAF
- TRBV5-1 14 ASSLVPGTVAMEQF
- TRBV2 13 ASSGARVVGNTIY
- TRBV6-1 13 ASSIDSSGANVLT
- TRBV5-4 14 ASSLASQGRGDTQY
once TRBV7-3 11 ASSLRGPNEQF
- TRBV28 11 ASSPYPYQPQH
- TRBV4-3 12 ASSLGERNYGYT
- TRBV9 16 ASSGGPGLDGTNQPQH
- TRBV28 12 ASSSRWGGDGYT
- TRBV21-1 13 ASSQRTHVIATQY
- TRBV18 13 ASSPDRGGRQPQH
- TRBV9 13 ASSPRQGEGTEAF
- TRBV7-6 13 ASSSGEGVLGKLF
- TRBV28 10 ASSLAPGTQY
- TRBV28 11 ASSSRGYGGYT
- TRBV19 11 ASALDKTYEQY
few TRBV28 11 AGKAGGRDTQY
- TRBV4-1 14 ASSQGRGRFTDTQY
- TRBV19 11 ASSTDRGLRQF
- TRBV29-1 10 SIRGVGTEAF
- TRBV9 14 ASSVLYEGSTDTQY
- TRBV2 13 ASRRDRGPTDTQY
- TRBV30 12 AHKRTGMNTEAF
- TRBV9 12 ASSVEEGIDTQY
few TRBV11-2 12 ASSDTRGGNEQF
- TRBV29-1 10 SVDGAHETQY
- TRBV4-1 15 ASSQADRTSSGNTIY
- TRBV29-1 12 SVDSGVLNTEAF
- TRBV19 11 ASRTGAYNEQF
- TRBV19 12 ASSIRGSGDEQY
- TRBV28 13 ASSLDRALGGEQY
- TRBV4-1 11 ASSQGQRNEQF
- TRBV4-2 13 ASSLTGGATGELF
- TRBV21-1 18 ASSIPGGGLPSSYNSPLH
- TRBV5-1 13 ASTLPSSGANVLT